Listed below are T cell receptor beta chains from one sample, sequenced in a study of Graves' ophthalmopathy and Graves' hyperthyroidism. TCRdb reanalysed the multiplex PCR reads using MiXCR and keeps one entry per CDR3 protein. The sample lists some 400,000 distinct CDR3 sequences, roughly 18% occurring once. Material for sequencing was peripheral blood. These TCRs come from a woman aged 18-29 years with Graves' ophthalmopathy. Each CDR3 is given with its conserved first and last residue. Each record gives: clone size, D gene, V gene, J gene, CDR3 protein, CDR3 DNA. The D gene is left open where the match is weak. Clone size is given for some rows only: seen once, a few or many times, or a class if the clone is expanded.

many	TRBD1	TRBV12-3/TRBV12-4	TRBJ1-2	CASSRQGFSGYTF	TGTGCCAGCAGTCGACAGGGCTTCAGTGGCTACACCTTC
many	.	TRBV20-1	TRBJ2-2	CSALHYPLNTGELFF	TGCAGTGCGCTGCACTACCCTCTGAACACCGGGGAGCTGTTTTTT
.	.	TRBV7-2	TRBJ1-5	CASSWGPQGIEPQHF	TGTGCCAGCAGCTGGGGCCCCCAAGGGATTGAACCCCAGCATTTT
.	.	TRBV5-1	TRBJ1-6	CASSTDRQGSPLHF	TGCGCCAGCAGCACAGACCGTCAAGGTTCACCCCTCCACTTT
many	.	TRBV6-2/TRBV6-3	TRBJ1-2	CASSTVVFHGYTF	TGTGCCAGCAGTACCGTTGTGTTCCATGGCTACACCTTC
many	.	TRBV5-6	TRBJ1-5	CASSLSRDGNPNQPQHF	TGTGCCAGCAGCTTGTCCCGGGACGGGAACCCTAATCAGCCCCAGCATTTT
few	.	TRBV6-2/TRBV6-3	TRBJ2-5	CASSYLWTGLANPTQETQYF	TGTGCCAGCAGTTATCTGTGGACGGGACTCGCTAACCCAACCCAAGAGACCCAGTACTTC
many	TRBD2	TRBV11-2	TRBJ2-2	CASSLGLAGGLRTGELFF	TGTGCCAGCAGCCTGGGACTAGCGGGAGGTTTAAGGACCGGGGAGCTGTTTTTT
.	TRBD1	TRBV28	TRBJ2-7	CASGRRRTGWYHEQYF	TGTGCCAGCGGCCGTCGCCGGACAGGGTGGTACCACGAGCAGTACTTC
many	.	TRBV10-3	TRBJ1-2	CAISAFSPGNYGYTF	TGTGCCATCAGTGCATTTTCCCCGGGGAACTATGGCTACACCTTC
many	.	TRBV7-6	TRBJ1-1	CASSPENVETEAFF	TGTGCCAGCAGCCCTGAAAACGTGGAGACTGAAGCTTTCTTT
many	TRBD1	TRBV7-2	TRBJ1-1	CASSLADRGLVNTEAFF	TGTGCCAGCAGCTTAGCGGACAGGGGGCTAGTGAACACTGAAGCTTTCTTT
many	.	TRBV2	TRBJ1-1	CASSEVQGNTEAFF	TGTGCCAGCAGTGAAGTACAGGGTAACACTGAAGCTTTCTTT
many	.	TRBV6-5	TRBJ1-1	CASSYSGSMDTEAFF	TGTGCCAGCAGTTACTCGGGCTCTATGGACACTGAAGCTTTCTTT
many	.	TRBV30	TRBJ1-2	CAWSEGPGYTF	TGTGCCTGGAGTGAGGGACCTGGCTACACCTTC
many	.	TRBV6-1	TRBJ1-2	CASSDEGYYGYTF	TGTGCCAGCAGTGACGAAGGCTACTATGGCTACACCTTC
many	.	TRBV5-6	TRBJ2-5	CASSPTRSSGSETQYF	TGTGCCAGCAGCCCAACCCGGTCGTCCGGGAGCGAGACCCAGTACTTC
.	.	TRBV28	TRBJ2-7	CASSWDDEQYF	TGTGCCAGCAGTTGGGACGACGAGCAGTACTTC
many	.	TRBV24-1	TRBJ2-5	CATSDLTVQETQYF	TGTGCCACCAGTGATTTGACAGTACAAGAGACCCAGTACTTC
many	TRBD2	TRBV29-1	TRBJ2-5	CSVGRLAGGAETQYF	TGCAGCGTTGGCCGACTAGCGGGGGGCGCGGAGACCCAGTACTTC
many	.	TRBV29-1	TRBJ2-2	CSVRNRDTNTGELFF	TGCAGCGTCCGAAACCGGGACACTAACACCGGGGAGCTGTTTTTT
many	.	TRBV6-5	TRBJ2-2	CASSYARRQSTGELFF	TGTGCCAGCAGTTACGCCCGGAGACAGAGCACCGGGGAGCTGTTTTTT
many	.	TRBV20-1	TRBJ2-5	CSASWRGREETQYF	TGCAGTGCTAGCTGGAGGGGGAGAGAAGAGACCCAGTACTTC
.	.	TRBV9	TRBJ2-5	CASSVGQVGETQYF	TGTGCCAGCAGCGTAGGGCAGGTAGGAGAGACCCAGTACTTC
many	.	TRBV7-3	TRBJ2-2	CASSSAGPGTGELFF	TGTGCCAGCAGCTCCGCGGGTCCCGGCACCGGGGAGCTGTTTTTT
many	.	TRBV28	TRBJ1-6	CASSFGREDSPLHF	TGTGCCAGCAGTTTCGGCAGGGAGGATTCACCCCTCCACTTT
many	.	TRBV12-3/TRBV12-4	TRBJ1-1	CASSSGWGVPSEAFF	TGTGCCAGCTCAAGCGGGTGGGGCGTCCCCTCTGAAGCTTTCTTT
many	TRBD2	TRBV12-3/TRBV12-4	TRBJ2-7	CASSLAYRLAGLSYEQYF	TGTGCCAGCAGTTTAGCCTATCGACTAGCGGGTCTCTCCTACGAGCAGTACTTC
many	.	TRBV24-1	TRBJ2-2	CATSDRRSRRELFF	TGTGCCACCAGTGACCGACGATCCCGGAGGGAGCTGTTTTTT
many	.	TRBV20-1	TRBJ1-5	CSARADRAGRQPQHF	TGCAGTGCTAGAGCGGACCGCGCGGGGCGTCAGCCCCAGCATTTT
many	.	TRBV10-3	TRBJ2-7	CAISGSIEQYF	TGTGCCATCAGTGGATCAATCGAGCAGTACTTC
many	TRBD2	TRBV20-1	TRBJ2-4	CSAPGGNIQYF	TGCAGTGCCCCGGGGGGAAACATTCAGTACTTC
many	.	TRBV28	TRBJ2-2	CASRTGTGELFF	TGTGCCAGCAGAACAGGCACCGGGGAGCTGTTTTTT
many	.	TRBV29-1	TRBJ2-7	CSVTSGRFTYEQYF	.
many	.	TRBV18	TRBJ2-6	CASSPRSLLSGANVLTF	TGTGCCAGCTCACCAAGGAGCTTGCTCTCTGGGGCCAACGTCCTGACTTTC
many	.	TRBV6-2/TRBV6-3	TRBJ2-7	CASSRLTYEQYF	TGTGCCAGCAGTCGATTAACCTACGAGCAGTACTTC
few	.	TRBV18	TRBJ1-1	CASSPLGVQSRGTEAFF	TGTGCCAGCTCACCTCTCGGGGTCCAAAGTAGAGGGACTGAAGCTTTCTTT
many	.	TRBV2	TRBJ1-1	CASSWGSYLLMNTEAFF	TGTGCCAGCAGTTGGGGCTCTTATCTGCTCATGAACACTGAAGCTTTCTTT
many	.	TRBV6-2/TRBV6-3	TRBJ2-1	CASSLYRLNEQFF	TGTGCCAGCAGTCTCTACCGCCTCAATGAGCAGTTCTTC
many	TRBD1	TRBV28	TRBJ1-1	CASSLDRGGRAFF	TGTGCCAGCAGTCTGGACAGGGGAGGTCGCGCTTTCTTT
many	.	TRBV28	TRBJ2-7	CASSFLNLRDREKGEQYF	TGTGCCAGCAGTTTTCTAAATCTCCGGGACCGAGAAAAGGGCGAGCAGTACTTC
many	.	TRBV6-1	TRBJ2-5	CASAEGKETQYF	TGTGCCAGCGCGGAGGGGAAAGAGACCCAGTACTTC
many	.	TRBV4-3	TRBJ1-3	CASSQDWTDVHSGNTIYF	TGCGCCAGCAGCCAAGATTGGACGGACGTTCACTCTGGAAACACCATATATTTT
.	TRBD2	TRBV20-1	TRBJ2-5	CSARDGLAGDF	TGCAGTGCTAGAGATGGGCTAGCGGGGGATTTC
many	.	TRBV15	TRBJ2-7	CATSRDSGFPSYEQYF	TGTGCCACCAGCAGAGATTCAGGTTTTCCCTCCTACGAGCAGTACTTC
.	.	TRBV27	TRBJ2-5	CASGLSLRGETQYF	TGTGCCAGCGGTTTGTCCCTCCGGGGTGAGACCCAGTACTTC
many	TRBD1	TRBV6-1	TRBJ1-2	CASRKQGAGGYTF	TGTGCCAGCAGGAAACAGGGGGCGGGGGGCTACACCTTC
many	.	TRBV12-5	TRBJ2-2	CASRRAHTGELFF	TGTGCTAGTCGCAGGGCCCACACCGGGGAGCTGTTTTTT
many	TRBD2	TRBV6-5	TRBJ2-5	CATGTSGGAAETQYF	TGTGCCACTGGGACTAGCGGGGGGGCAGCCGAGACCCAGTACTTC
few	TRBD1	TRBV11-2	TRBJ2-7	CASAGTDQSVRNF	TGTGCCAGCGCCGGGACAGATCAGTCGGTCCGGAACTTC
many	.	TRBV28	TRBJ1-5	CASSLGTLSRLNQPQHF	TGTGCCAGCAGTTTAGGGACCTTATCCAGGCTGAATCAGCCCCAGCATTTT